What follows are 5 T cell receptor beta chains derived from one specimen sequenced in a study of CD8 T cells in Susac syndrome (dated by TCRdb to the late 2010s). The library was produced with the immunoSEQ multiplex PCR assay. RNA was extracted using the RNeasy kit, and roughly 0.45 to 1 microgram was reverse transcribed with random hexamers. TCRdb applied fastp at Q25 and MiXCR to the public reads, then kept only in-frame beta chains. Entries that share a CDR3 protein sequence are merged under the most common genes and DNA. In this sample the table shows almost 450,000 distinct CDR3 sequences, more than 80% of which occur a single time. Together, the top ten hold under 0.15% of the sample. Sequencing was done on a sample of CD8+ T cells from PBMCs. These receptors were obtained from a human donor with multiple sclerosis.

V is TRBV28 and J is TRBJ2-1; D is perhaps TRBD2 (5 bases). Deletions cut 2 bases from V and 4 bases from J, with 18 bases between. The CDR3 contains 17 residues. Per the germline V gene, CDR1 is MDHEN and CDR2 is SYDVKM. DNA of the CDR3: TGTGCCAGCAGTTTACCCTCCTCGAGGGAAACTTACAATGAGCAGTTCTTC. Amino acid sequence: CASSLPSSRETYNEQFF.

The chain links TRBV6-2 or TRBV6-3 to TRBJ1-5; no clear D gene. The CDR3 contains 13 residues. Germline assignment: CDR1 MNHEY and CDR2 SVGEGT. V shed 0 bases and J shed 7 bases, with 7 bases lying between them. The CDR3 loop reads CASSYSYPQPQHF. CDR3 in DNA: TGTGCCAGCAGTTACTCGTACCCCCAGCCCCAGCATTTT.

The chain has TRBV27 and TRBJ1-1; TRBD1 aligns across 12 bases. The junction had 11 bases not matched to a gene; V was cut back by 3 bases and J by 3 bases. CDR3 size: 18 residues. CDR1 and CDR2 (germline): MNHEY, SMNVEV (reference sequence). CDR3 sequence (DNA): TGTGCCAGCAGTTTGACCCCTCCGGGACAGGGGGCGCACACTGAAGCTTTCTTT. Protein product: CASSLTPPGQGAHTEAFF.

This chain uses TRBV12-3 or TRBV12-4 with TRBJ2-7; 8 nucleotides match TRBD2. With V trimmed by 4 bases and J by 4 bases, 9 bases remained unmatched. This CDR3 is 15 amino acids long. The CDR3 spells CASSSHKRERYEQYF. CDR3 nucleotides: TGTGCCAGCAGTTCCCATAAGCGGGAGCGGTACGAGCAGTACTTC.

The chain carries TRBV6-5 and TRBJ2-7; either TRBD1 or TRBD2 may fit D (5 bases each). The ends were cut back, 0 bases at V and 7 bases at J, with 19 bases in the middle. The CDR3 length is 16 residues. CDR1 MNHEY and CDR2 SVGAGI come from the germline V gene. CDR3 DNA: TGTGCCAGCAGTTACTCGAGCCTCCGGGACCCGGGGGAGCAGTACTTC. Encoded protein: CASSYSSLRDPGEQYF.